One and the same sample provided the 7 T cell receptor beta chains below, sequenced in a study of PD-L1 blockade in urothelial cancer. Noted time point: peripheral blood 6 weeks after treatment start. Repertoires were generated with immunoSEQ multiplex PCR, while TCRdb's copy carries only in-frame clones and drops some. Found here are 75,000 to 100,000 clones, roughly 80% of them singletons; the top ten hold 8.4%. The source material was PBMCs, sampled around atezolizumab (anti-PD-L1) treatment. The origin of the receptors is an older man with urothelial cancer.

The chain uses TRBV5-1 and TRBJ1-4; a weak D match, TRBD1 (5 bases). The V and J ends lost 0 bases and 5 bases respectively, with 17 bases between them. The CDR3 extends over 17 amino acids. Germline V gives CDR1 SGHRS, CDR2 YFSETQ. The CDR3 protein is CASSLGTRGVGNEKLFF. In DNA form, the CDR3 reads TGCGCCAGCAGCTTGGGGACAAGGGGCGTCGGGAATGAAAAACTGTTTTTT. The variable domain in full, with the rest retrieved from reference TRBV5-1 and TRBJ1-4, is KAGVTQTPRYLIKTRGQQVTLSCSPISGHRSVSWYQQTPGQGLQFLFEYFSETQRNKGNFPGRFSGRQFSNSRSEMNVSTLELGDSALYLCASSLGTRGVGNEKLFFGSGTQLSVL.

The chain is built from TRBV9 and TRBJ2-7, with TRBD2 matching 8 bases. Germline values: CDR1 SGDLS, CDR2 YYNGEE. This CDR3 has 14 amino acids. V shed 0 bases and J 7 bases; nucleotides not matched to a gene: 6. CDR3 nucleotides: TGTGCCAGCAGCGTAGGTAGCGGGATCGGTGAGCAGTACTTC. Protein: CASSVGSGIGEQYF.

This clone appeared a single time. Relative to the germline gene, one junction end is altered; a read error may explain this. The chain combines TRBV5-1 with TRBJ2-7; possible D gene TRBD1, 6 bases. Germline loops: CDR1 SGHRS, CDR2 YFSETQ. The CDR3 contains 15 residues. The CDR3 loop reads CASSFPGDSSYEQYF. The CDR3 nucleotides read TGTGCCAGCAGCTTCCCAGGGGATAGCTCCTACGAGCAGTACTTC.

The genes are TRBV18 and TRBJ1-1; TRBD1 aligns across 8 bases. Germline V lookup: CDR1 KGHSH, CDR2 LQKENI. The J segment lost 8 bases and the V segment lost 3 bases, leaving 2 bases of the junction unmatched. The CDR3 has 12 residues. CDR3 nucleotide sequence: TGTGCCAGCTCACCCGGGGACAGGGAAGCTTTCTTT. Protein: CASSPGDREAFF.

The gene calls are TRBV5-1 and TRBJ1-3; D is unresolved. This CDR3 is 15 amino acids long. Germline V gene sequence: CDR1 SGHRS, CDR2 YFSETQ. The V gene lost 0 bases and the J gene lost 4 bases, with 11 bases spanning the gap. The CDR3 region has the DNA TGCGCCAGCAGCTTGGACGCAGGATCGGGAAACACCATATATTTT. Protein sequence: CASSLDAGSGNTIYF. Full variable domain (rest looked up from reference TRBV5-1 and TRBJ1-3): KAGVTQTPRYLIKTRGQQVTLSCSPISGHRSVSWYQQTPGQGLQFLFEYFSETQRNKGNFPGRFSGRQFSNSRSEMNVSTLELGDSALYLCASSLDAGSGNTIYFGEGSWLTVV.

The chain couples TRBV7-2 to TRBJ2-2; the match to TRBD2 covers 9 bases. V lost 4 bases to trimming and J lost 2 bases; unmatched junction nucleotides: 5. Germline V gene lookup returns CDR1 SGHTA and CDR2 FQGNSA. This CDR3 region has 16 residues. This chain's CDR3 is CASSSGLALNTGELFF. The CDR3 DNA follows: TGTGCCAGCAGCTCCGGACTAGCGCTTAACACCGGGGAGCTGTTTTTT.

This clone was found a few times. CDR3 DNA sequence: TGTGCCAGTAGTCCTAGAGGTTTTTACTATGGCTACACCTTC. Translating it yields CASSPRGFYYGYTF. This chain connects TRBV19 to TRBJ1-2; D remains ambiguous. The CDR3 covers 14 residues. Per germline, CDR1 LNHDA and CDR2 SQIVND (reference sequence). The V and J ends lost 5 bases and 3 bases respectively, with 13 bases between them.